This T cell receptor beta chain was captured by sequencing in a study of T cells expressing NK-cell markers. Findings and caveats of the study: Dominant NKG2C+ clonotypes accounted for about 1.0-8% of CD8+ T cells in about six donors.

Notes on this clonotype: Its antigen is as yet unknown.

The CDR3 extends over 15 amino acids. CDR1 MNHNS and CDR2 SASEGT come from the germline V gene. Template switching by 5'RACE with UMIs generated the TCR beta cDNA. TCRdb reprocessed the 5' RACE reads, with one entry per CDR3 protein and no DNA. In total, the table holds 200,000 to 300,000 distinct CDR3 sequences. This TCR was sampled from a woman between 18 and 70 years old in good health. The gene calls are TRBV6-1 and TRBJ1-2; TCRdb lists TRBD1, though no DNA is available to test this call. The source material was blood T cells: a sorted CD56 or NKG2C T cell subset, CD4+ or CD8+ T cells, or bulk PBMC T cells (not recorded which). The CDR3 here is CASSKTGQGGYGYTF.